The rows below give T cell receptor beta chains drawn from one sample of a study of T cell responses to AZD1222 COVID-19 vaccine. The repertoire was sequenced with immunoSEQ multiplex PCR; TCRdb's copy has only in-frame clones and lacks some. The sample carries around 140,000 clones, roughly 85% recorded once. The material sequenced was peripheral blood, taken 28 days after the second dose of the MenACWY control vaccine. These receptors originate from an adult who received the MenACWY meningococcal vaccine as a control. CDR3s include the opening cysteine and the closing phenylalanine or tryptophan. Fields, in order: CDR3 protein, CDR3 DNA, D gene, clone size, V gene, J gene. The D gene is left open where the match is weak. Clone sizes are given selectively: once, few, many, or a class where the clone is expanded.

cdr3_aa: CASSQGAEKLFF
cdr3_nt: TGTGCCAGCAGCCAAGGGGCCGAAAAACTGTTTTTT
d_call: -
clone_size: -
v_call: TRBV3-1/TRBV3-2
j_call: TRBJ1-4

cdr3_aa: CASSINLAAEAFF
cdr3_nt: TGTGCCAGCAGCATAAATTTGGCGGCTGAAGCTTTCTTT
d_call: -
clone_size: -
v_call: TRBV9
j_call: TRBJ1-1

cdr3_aa: CATSDRVGEQYF
cdr3_nt: TGTGCCACCAGTGACCGAGTCGGGGAGCAGTACTTC
d_call: -
clone_size: -
v_call: TRBV24-1
j_call: TRBJ2-7

cdr3_aa: CASSTLNGYTF
cdr3_nt: TGTGCCAGCAGCACCCTCAATGGCTACACCTTC
d_call: -
clone_size: -
v_call: TRBV12-3/TRBV12-4
j_call: TRBJ1-2

cdr3_aa: CASSLTWRGSSGNTIYF
cdr3_nt: TGTGCCAGCAGTTTAACGTGGCGGGGGAGCTCTGGAAACACCATATATTTT
d_call: -
clone_size: -
v_call: TRBV27
j_call: TRBJ1-3

cdr3_aa: CASSESFLQELFF
cdr3_nt: TGCGCCAGCAGTGAGTCTTTTCTACAAGAGCTGTTTTTT
d_call: -
clone_size: -
v_call: TRBV10-2
j_call: TRBJ2-2

cdr3_aa: CASSFTGGDSPLHF
cdr3_nt: TGTGCCAGCAGTTTTACAGGGGGTGATTCACCCCTCCACTTT
d_call: TRBD1
clone_size: -
v_call: TRBV27
j_call: TRBJ1-6

cdr3_aa: CASSIGGGAPEAFF
cdr3_nt: TGTGCCAGTAGTATAGGTGGGGGGGCCCCTGAAGCTTTCTTT
d_call: -
clone_size: -
v_call: TRBV19
j_call: TRBJ1-1

cdr3_aa: CASSLGGTLNYGYTF
cdr3_nt: TGCGCCAGCAGCTTGGGGGGGACACTAAACTATGGCTACACCTTC
d_call: -
clone_size: -
v_call: TRBV5-1
j_call: TRBJ1-2

cdr3_aa: CASSQPPNSPLHF
cdr3_nt: TGTGCCAGCAGCCAACCCCCGAATTCACCCCTCCACTTT
d_call: -
clone_size: -
v_call: TRBV28
j_call: TRBJ1-6

cdr3_aa: CASSPLTGAGELFF
cdr3_nt: TGTGCCAGCAGCCCGCTAACAGGGGCCGGGGAGCTGTTTTTT
d_call: TRBD1
clone_size: -
v_call: TRBV11-2
j_call: TRBJ2-2

cdr3_aa: CASSLYDANAGGYTF
cdr3_nt: TGTGCCAGCAGTTTATACGACGCAAACGCGGGTGGCTACACCTTC
d_call: -
clone_size: once
v_call: TRBV28
j_call: TRBJ1-2

cdr3_aa: CASSLTGVYGYTF
cdr3_nt: TGTGCCAGCAGTTTAACAGGAGTCTATGGCTACACCTTC
d_call: -
clone_size: -
v_call: TRBV28
j_call: TRBJ1-2

cdr3_aa: CASSPTLGTQYF
cdr3_nt: TGTGCCAGCAGCCCCACCCTGGGTACGCAGTATTTT
d_call: -
clone_size: -
v_call: TRBV7-9
j_call: TRBJ2-3

cdr3_aa: CASSPNRALGGYTF
cdr3_nt: TGTGCCAGCTCACCCAACCGGGCCCTGGGCGGCTACACCTTC
d_call: -
clone_size: once
v_call: TRBV18
j_call: TRBJ1-2

cdr3_aa: CSGRTLTTQYF
cdr3_nt: TGCAGCGGAAGGACACTGACCACGCAGTATTTT
d_call: -
clone_size: once
v_call: TRBV29-1
j_call: TRBJ2-3

cdr3_aa: CASSVGQGLGYTF
cdr3_nt: TGTGCCAGCAGCGTGGGACAGGGGCTTGGCTACACCTTC
d_call: TRBD1
clone_size: -
v_call: TRBV2
j_call: TRBJ1-2

cdr3_aa: CATQRTLSSYNEQFF
cdr3_nt: TGTGCCACCCAAAGGACCTTAAGCTCCTACAATGAGCAGTTCTTC
d_call: -
clone_size: -
v_call: TRBV6-5
j_call: TRBJ2-1

cdr3_aa: CATSAHDRGENEKLFF
cdr3_nt: TGTGCCACCAGTGCCCATGACAGGGGGGAAAATGAAAAACTGTTTTTT
d_call: TRBD1
clone_size: once
v_call: TRBV24-1
j_call: TRBJ1-4

cdr3_aa: CASTLTGSYGYTF
cdr3_nt: TGTGCCAGCACTCTGACAGGTTCCTATGGCTACACCTTC
d_call: -
clone_size: -
v_call: TRBV6-5
j_call: TRBJ1-2

cdr3_aa: CASSLRVEDTQYF
cdr3_nt: TGTGCTAGCAGCTTAAGGGTAGAGGATACCCAGTACTTC
d_call: -
clone_size: -
v_call: TRBV7-7
j_call: TRBJ2-5

cdr3_aa: CATRQGFGNSPLHF
cdr3_nt: TGTGCCACCAGACAGGGGTTCGGGAATTCACCCCTCCACTTT
d_call: TRBD1
clone_size: -
v_call: TRBV15
j_call: TRBJ1-6

cdr3_aa: CASSLVQRTFF
cdr3_nt: TGTGCCAGCAGCTTAGTCCAGAGGACTTTCTTT
d_call: -
clone_size: -
v_call: TRBV13
j_call: TRBJ1-1

cdr3_aa: CSAWERGNEQFF
cdr3_nt: TGCAGCGCATGGGAGAGGGGAAATGAGCAGTTCTTC
d_call: -
clone_size: -
v_call: TRBV29-1
j_call: TRBJ2-1

cdr3_aa: CASSPSPGGGQPQHF
cdr3_nt: TGTGCCAGCAGCCCCAGCCCCGGAGGGGGTCAGCCCCAGCATTTT
d_call: -
clone_size: once
v_call: TRBV9
j_call: TRBJ1-5

cdr3_aa: CASSGAVKQPQHF
cdr3_nt: TGTGCCAGCAGCGGGGCGGTGAAGCAGCCCCAGCATTTT
d_call: -
clone_size: few
v_call: TRBV7-2
j_call: TRBJ1-5

cdr3_aa: CASSLEFPSGRGNTIYF
cdr3_nt: TGCGCCAGCAGCTTGGAATTTCCTAGCGGCAGGGGAAACACCATATATTTT
d_call: -
clone_size: -
v_call: TRBV5-1
j_call: TRBJ1-3

cdr3_aa: CASQGGSNSPLHF
cdr3_nt: TGTGCCAGCCAAGGGGGCTCTAATTCACCCCTCCACTTT
d_call: TRBD1
clone_size: -
v_call: TRBV27
j_call: TRBJ1-6

cdr3_aa: CASSFGQREDTQYF
cdr3_nt: TGCGCCAGCAGCTTCGGACAGAGAGAAGATACGCAGTATTTT
d_call: -
clone_size: once
v_call: TRBV5-1
j_call: TRBJ2-3

cdr3_aa: CASSSTGLNYGYTF
cdr3_nt: TGCGCCAGCAGTTCAACCGGACTTAACTATGGCTACACCTTC
d_call: -
clone_size: -
v_call: TRBV5-1
j_call: TRBJ1-2

cdr3_aa: CASSLSLAGAYNEQFF
cdr3_nt: TGTGCCAGCAGCCTTTCTTTGGCGGGGGCCTACAATGAGCAGTTCTTC
d_call: TRBD2
clone_size: -
v_call: TRBV7-9
j_call: TRBJ2-1

cdr3_aa: CASSLEAGDANTGELFF
cdr3_nt: TGTGCCAGCAGCTTGGAGGCCGGGGATGCGAACACCGGGGAGCTGTTTTTT
d_call: -
clone_size: -
v_call: TRBV7-6
j_call: TRBJ2-2

cdr3_aa: CASGDRRSNSPLHF
cdr3_nt: TGTGCCAGTGGGGACAGGCGTTCGAATTCACCCCTCCACTTT
d_call: -
clone_size: -
v_call: TRBV21-1
j_call: TRBJ1-6

cdr3_aa: CASSQERQGATYEQYF
cdr3_nt: TGTGCCAGCAGCCAAGAACGACAGGGCGCTACCTACGAGCAGTACTTC
d_call: TRBD1
clone_size: -
v_call: TRBV3-1/TRBV3-2
j_call: TRBJ2-7

cdr3_aa: CASSQPPNYGYTF
cdr3_nt: TGTGCCAGCAGCCAACCACCCAACTATGGCTACACCTTC
d_call: -
clone_size: -
v_call: TRBV11-2
j_call: TRBJ1-2

cdr3_aa: CASSLLPGPSRETQYF
cdr3_nt: TGTGCCAGTAGCCTCCTTCCGGGACCGTCCCGGGAGACCCAGTACTTC
d_call: -
clone_size: -
v_call: TRBV19
j_call: TRBJ2-5

cdr3_aa: CASSLGVADGYTF
cdr3_nt: TGTGCCAGCAGCTTGGGGGTGGCAGATGGCTACACCTTC
d_call: -
clone_size: -
v_call: TRBV5-5
j_call: TRBJ1-2